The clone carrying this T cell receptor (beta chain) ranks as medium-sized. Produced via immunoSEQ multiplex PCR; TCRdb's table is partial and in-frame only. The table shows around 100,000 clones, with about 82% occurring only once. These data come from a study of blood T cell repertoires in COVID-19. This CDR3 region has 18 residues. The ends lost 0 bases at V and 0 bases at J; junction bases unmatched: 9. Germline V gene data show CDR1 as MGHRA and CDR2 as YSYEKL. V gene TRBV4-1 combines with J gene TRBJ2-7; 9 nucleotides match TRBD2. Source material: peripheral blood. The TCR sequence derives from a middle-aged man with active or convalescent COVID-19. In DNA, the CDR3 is TGCGCCAGCAGCCAAGATGCTTCAGCGGGAGGCCTCTCCTACGAGCAGTACTTC. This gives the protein CASSQDASAGGLSYEQYF.